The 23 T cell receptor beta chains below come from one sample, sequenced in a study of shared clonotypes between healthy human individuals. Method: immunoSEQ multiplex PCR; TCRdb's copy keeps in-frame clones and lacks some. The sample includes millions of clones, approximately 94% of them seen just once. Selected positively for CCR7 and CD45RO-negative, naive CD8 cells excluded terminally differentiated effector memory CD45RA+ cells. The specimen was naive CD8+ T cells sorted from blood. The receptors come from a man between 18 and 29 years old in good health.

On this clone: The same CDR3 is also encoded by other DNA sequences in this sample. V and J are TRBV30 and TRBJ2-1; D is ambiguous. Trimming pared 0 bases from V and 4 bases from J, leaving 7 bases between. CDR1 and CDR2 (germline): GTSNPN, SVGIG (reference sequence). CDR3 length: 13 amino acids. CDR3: CAWSVYGYNEQFF. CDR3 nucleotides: TGTGCCTGGAGTGTTTATGGTTACAATGAGCAGTTCTTC. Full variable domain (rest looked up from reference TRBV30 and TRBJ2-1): SQTIHQWPATLVQPVGSPLSLECTVEGTSNPNLYWYRQAAGRGLQLLFYSVGIGQISSEVPQNLSASRPQDRQFILSSKKLLLSDSGFYLCAWSVYGYNEQFFGPGTRLTVL.

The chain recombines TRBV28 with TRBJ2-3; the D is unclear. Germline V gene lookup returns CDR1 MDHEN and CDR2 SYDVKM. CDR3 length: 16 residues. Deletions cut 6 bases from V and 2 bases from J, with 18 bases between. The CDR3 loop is CASSPTVVGNTDTQYF. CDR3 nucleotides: TGTGCCAGCAGCCCAACGGTGGTAGGGAACACAGATACGCAGTATTTT.

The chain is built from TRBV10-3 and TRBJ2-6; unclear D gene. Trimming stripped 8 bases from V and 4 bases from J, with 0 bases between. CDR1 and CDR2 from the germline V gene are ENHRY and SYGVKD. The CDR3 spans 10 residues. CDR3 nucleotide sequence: TGTGCCATCGGGGCCAACGTCCTGACTTTC. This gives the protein CAIGANVLTF.

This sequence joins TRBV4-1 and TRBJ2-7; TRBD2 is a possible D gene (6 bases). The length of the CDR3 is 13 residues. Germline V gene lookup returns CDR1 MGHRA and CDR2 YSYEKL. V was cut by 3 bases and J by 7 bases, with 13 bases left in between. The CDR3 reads CASSQRRGTEQYF. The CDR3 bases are TGCGCCAGCAGCCAGAGGAGGGGTACTGAGCAGTACTTC.

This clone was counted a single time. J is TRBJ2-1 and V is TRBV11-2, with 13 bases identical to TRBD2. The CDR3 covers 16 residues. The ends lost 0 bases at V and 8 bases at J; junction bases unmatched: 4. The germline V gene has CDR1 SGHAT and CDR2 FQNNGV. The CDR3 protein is CASSLDSLAGGDEQFF. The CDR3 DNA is TGTGCCAGCAGCTTAGATTCACTAGCGGGGGGGGATGAGCAGTTCTTC.

The DNA for the CDR3 is TGTGCCAGCAGTTCCCAAAGGGGACTAGCGGTTACCTACGAGCAGTACTTC. Its translation: CASSSQRGLAVTYEQYF. The chain has TRBV9 and TRBJ2-7; 11 bases align to TRBD2. This CDR3 spans 17 amino acids. Germline V CDR1 and CDR2: SGDLS, YYNGEE. J lost 2 bases, V lost 5 bases, and 12 bases had no gene match.

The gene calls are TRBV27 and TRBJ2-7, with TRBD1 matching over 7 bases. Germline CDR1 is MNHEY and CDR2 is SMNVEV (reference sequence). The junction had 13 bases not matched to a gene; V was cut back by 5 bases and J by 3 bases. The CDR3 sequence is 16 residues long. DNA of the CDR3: TGTGCCAGCAGTCCCGCCCTGGGACAGATATTCTACGAGCAGTACTTC. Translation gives CASSPALGQIFYEQYF.

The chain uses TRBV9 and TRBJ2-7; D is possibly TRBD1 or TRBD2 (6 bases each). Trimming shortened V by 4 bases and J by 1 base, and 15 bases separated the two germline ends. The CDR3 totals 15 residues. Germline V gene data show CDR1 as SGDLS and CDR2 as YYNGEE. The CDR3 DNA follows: TGTGCCAGCAGCCTCGAGGGGGGATCATCCTACGAGCAGTACTTC. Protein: CASSLEGGSSYEQYF. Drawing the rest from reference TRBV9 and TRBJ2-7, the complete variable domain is DSGVTQTPKHLITATGQRVTLRCSPRSGDLSVYWYQQSLDQGLQFLIQYYNGEERAKGNILERFSAQQFPDLHSELNLSSLELGDSALYFCASSLEGGSSYEQYFGPGTRLTVT.

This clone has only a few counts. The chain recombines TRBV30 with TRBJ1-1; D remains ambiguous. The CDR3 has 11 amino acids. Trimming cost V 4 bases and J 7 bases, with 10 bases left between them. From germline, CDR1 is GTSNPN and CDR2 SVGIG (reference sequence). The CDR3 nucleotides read TGTGCCTGGAACGATCAATATGAAGCTTTCTTT. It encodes CAWNDQYEAFF. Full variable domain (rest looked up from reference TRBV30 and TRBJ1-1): SQTIHQWPATLVQPVGSPLSLECTVEGTSNPNLYWYRQAAGRGLQLLFYSVGIGQISSEVPQNLSASRPQDRQFILSSKKLLLSDSGFYLCAWNDQYEAFFGQGTRLTVV.

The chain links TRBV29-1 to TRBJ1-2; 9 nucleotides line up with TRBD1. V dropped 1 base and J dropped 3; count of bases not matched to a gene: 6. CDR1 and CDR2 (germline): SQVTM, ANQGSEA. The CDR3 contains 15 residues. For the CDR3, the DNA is TGCAGCGTTGAAGGGGGGACAGGGTCTGACTATGGCTACACCTTC. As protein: CSVEGGTGSDYGYTF.

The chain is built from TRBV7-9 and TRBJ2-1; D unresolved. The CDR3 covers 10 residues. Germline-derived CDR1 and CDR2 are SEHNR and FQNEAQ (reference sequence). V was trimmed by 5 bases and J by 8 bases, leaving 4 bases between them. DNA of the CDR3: TGTGCCAGCAGCCCCGATGAGCAGTTCTTC. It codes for CASSPDEQFF. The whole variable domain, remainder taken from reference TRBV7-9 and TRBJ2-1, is DTGVSQNPRHKITKRGQNVTFRCDPISEHNRLYWYRQTLGQGPEFLTYFQNEAQLEKSRLLSDRFSAERPKGSFSTLEIQRTEQGDSAMYLCASSPDEQFFGPGTRLTVL.

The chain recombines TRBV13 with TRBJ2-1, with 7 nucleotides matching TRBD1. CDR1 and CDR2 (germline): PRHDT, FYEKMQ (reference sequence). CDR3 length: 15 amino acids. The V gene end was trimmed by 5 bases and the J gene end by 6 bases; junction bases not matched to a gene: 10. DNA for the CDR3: TGTGCCAGCAGCCTTAGACAGGGTGCCGGCAATGAGCAGTTCTTC. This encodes CASSLRQGAGNEQFF.

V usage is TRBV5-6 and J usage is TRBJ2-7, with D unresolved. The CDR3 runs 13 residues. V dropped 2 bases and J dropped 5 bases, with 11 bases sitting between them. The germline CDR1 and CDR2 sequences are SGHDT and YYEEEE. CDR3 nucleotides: TGTGCCAGCAGCTTCTACAGCATCCACGAGCAGTACTTC. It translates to CASSFYSIHEQYF.

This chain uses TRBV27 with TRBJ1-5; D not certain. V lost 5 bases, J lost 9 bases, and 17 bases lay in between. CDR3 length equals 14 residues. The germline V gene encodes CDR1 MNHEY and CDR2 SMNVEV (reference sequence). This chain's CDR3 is CASSPGPATRPQHF. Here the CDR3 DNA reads TGTGCCAGCAGTCCGGGTCCCGCGACTCGGCCCCAGCATTTT.

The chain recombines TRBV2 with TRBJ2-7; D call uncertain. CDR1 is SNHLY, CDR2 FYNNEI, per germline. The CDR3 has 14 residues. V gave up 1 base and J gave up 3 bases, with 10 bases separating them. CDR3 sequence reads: CASSEGGERYEQYF. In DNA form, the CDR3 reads TGTGCCAGCAGTGAAGGTGGAGAACGCTACGAGCAGTACTTC.

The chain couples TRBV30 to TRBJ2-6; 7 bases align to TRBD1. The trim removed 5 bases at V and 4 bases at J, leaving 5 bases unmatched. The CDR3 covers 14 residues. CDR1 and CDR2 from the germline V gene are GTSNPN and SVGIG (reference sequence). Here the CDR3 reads CAWAEGAGANVLTF. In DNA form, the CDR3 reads TGTGCCTGGGCAGAGGGGGCCGGGGCCAACGTCCTGACTTTC.

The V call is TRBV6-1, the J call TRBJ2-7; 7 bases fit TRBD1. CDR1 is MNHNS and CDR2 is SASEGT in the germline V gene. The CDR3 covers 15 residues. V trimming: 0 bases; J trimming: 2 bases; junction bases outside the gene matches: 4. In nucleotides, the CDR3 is TGTGCCAGCAGTGAAGCATCAGGGGGTCCCTACGAGCAGTACTTC. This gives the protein CASSEASGGPYEQYF.

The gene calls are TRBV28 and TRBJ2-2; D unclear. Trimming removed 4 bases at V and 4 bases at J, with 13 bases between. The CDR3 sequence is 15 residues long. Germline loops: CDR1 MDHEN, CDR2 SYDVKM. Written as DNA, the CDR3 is TGTGCCAGCAGTTCGTATAGCAACCGCACCGGGGAGCTGTTTTTT. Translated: CASSSYSNRTGELFF.

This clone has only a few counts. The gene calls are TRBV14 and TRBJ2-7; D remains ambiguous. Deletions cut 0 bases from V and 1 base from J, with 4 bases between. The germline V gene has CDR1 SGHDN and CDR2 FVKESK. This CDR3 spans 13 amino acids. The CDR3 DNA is TGTGCCAGCAGCCAAGACTATTCCTACGAGCAGTACTTC. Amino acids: CASSQDYSYEQYF. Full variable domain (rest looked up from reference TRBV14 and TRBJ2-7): EAGVTQFPSHSVIEKGQTVTLRCDPISGHDNLYWYRRVMGKEIKFLLHFVKESKQDESGMPNNRFLAERTGGTYSTLKVQPAELEDSGVYFCASSQDYSYEQYFGPGTRLTVT.

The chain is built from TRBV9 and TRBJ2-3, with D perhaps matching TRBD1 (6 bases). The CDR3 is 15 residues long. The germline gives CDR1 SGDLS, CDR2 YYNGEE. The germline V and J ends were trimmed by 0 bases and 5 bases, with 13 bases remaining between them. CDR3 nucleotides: TGTGCCAGCAGCGTAGAAGGGACAAGCTTAGATACGCAGTATTTT. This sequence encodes CASSVEGTSLDTQYF.

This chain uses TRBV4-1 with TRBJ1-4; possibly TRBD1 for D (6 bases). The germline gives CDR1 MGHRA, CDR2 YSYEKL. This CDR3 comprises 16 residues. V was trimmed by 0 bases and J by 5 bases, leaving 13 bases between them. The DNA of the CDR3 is TGCGCCAGCAGCCAAGATCAGGGGCTCCTCAATGAAAAACTGTTTTTT. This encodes CASSQDQGLLNEKLFF.

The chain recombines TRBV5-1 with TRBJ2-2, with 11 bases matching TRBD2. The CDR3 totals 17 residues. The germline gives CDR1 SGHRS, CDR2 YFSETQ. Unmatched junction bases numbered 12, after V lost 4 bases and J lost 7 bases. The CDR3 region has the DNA TGCGCCAGCAGCCCGATCCCGGGACTAGCGGAACACGGGGAGCTGTTTTTT. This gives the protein CASSPIPGLAEHGELFF.

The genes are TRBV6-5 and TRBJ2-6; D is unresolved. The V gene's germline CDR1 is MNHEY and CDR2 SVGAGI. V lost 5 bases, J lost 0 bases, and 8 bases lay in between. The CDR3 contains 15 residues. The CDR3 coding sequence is TGTGCCAGCAGTCAGTACCCCTCTGGGGCCAACGTCCTGACTTTC. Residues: CASSQYPSGANVLTF.